Detailed here is one T cell receptor beta chain. The target antigen is unknown. The germline gives CDR1 MNHEY, CDR2 SVGAGI. The germline V and J ends were trimmed by 8 bases and 0 bases, with 13 bases remaining between them. The CDR3 has 14 amino acids. The data are from a study of T cells in localized non-small cell lung cancer. General study findings and limits: Investigators sequenced only a single tumor region, leaving heterogeneity possible. Blood T cell density predicted longer survival; adjacent-lung clonality, shorter. Turning up in adjacent lung were a median around 60 of the top 100 tumor clones.

Sequenced by immunoSEQ multiplex PCR; TCRdb stores in-frame clones only, minus some. The sample contains around 67,000 clones, almost 90% of which appear only once. The specimen comprised peripheral blood, sampled before any cancer treatment. This chain links TRBV6-5 with TRBJ1-1; D possibly corresponds to TRBD1 (5 bases). This clonotype was sampled from a woman between 35 and 70 years old with stage I lung adenocarcinoma. CDR3 sequence (DNA): TGTGCCAGCGCCAAGACAGCCGTGAACACTGAAGCTTTCTTT. The encoded protein is CASAKTAVNTEAFF.